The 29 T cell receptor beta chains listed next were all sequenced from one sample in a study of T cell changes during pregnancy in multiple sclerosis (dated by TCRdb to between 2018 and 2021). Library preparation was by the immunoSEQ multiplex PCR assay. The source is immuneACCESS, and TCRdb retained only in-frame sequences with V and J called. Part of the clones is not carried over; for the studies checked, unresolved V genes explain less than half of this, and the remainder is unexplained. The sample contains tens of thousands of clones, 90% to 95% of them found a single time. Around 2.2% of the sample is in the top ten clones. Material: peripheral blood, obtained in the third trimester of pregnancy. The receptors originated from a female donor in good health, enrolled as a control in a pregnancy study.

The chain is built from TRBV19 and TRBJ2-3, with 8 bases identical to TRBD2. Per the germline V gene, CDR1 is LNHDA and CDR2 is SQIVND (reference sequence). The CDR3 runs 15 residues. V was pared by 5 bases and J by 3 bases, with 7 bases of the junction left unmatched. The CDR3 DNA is TGTGCCAGTAGTCCCAGCGGGAGTTTGACAGATACGCAGTATTTT. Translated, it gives CASSPSGSLTDTQYF.

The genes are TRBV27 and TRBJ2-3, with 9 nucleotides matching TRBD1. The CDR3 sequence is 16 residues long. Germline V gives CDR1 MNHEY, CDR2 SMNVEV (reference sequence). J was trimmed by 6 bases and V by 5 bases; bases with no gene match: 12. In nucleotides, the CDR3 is TGTGCCAGCAGTCAAATCGGAACAGGGGGCGGGGATACGCAGTATTTT. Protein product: CASSQIGTGGGDTQYF.

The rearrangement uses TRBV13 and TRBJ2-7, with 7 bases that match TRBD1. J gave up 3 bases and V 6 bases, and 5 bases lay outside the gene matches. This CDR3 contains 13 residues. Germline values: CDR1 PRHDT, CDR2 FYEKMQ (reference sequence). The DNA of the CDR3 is TGTGCCAGCAGGGGACAGCCATTCTACGAGCAGTACTTC. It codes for CASRGQPFYEQYF. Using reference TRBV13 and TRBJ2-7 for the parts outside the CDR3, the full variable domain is AAGVIQSPRHLIKEKRETATLKCYPIPRHDTVYWYQQGPGQDPQFLISFYEKMQSDKGSIPDRFSAQQFSDYHSELNMSSLELGDSALYFCASRGQPFYEQYFGPGTRLTVT.

The CDR3 spells CASSPGVNNEQFF. CDR3 nucleotide sequence: TGTGCCAGCAGCCCCGGAGTAAACAATGAGCAGTTCTTC. The chain employs TRBV7-2 and TRBJ2-1; D not certain. This CDR3 has 13 residues. From germline, CDR1 is SGHTA and CDR2 FQGNSA. Trimming pared 5 bases from V and 5 bases from J, leaving 10 bases between.

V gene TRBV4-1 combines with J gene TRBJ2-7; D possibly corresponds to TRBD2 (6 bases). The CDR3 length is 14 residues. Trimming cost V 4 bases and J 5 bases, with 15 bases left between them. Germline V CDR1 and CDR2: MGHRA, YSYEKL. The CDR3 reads CASSPPLRGDEQYF. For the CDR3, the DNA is TGCGCCAGCAGCCCCCCTTTGCGGGGCGACGAGCAGTACTTC.

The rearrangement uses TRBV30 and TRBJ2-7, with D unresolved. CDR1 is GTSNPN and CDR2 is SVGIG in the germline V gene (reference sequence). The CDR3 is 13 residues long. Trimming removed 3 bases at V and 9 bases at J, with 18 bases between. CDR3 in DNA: TGTGCCTGGAGGTCTAGTGCGAGGTTCGGGCAGTACTTC. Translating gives CAWRSSARFGQYF.

The CDR3 sequence is CASSTGQGAATGELFF. In nucleotides, the CDR3 is TGCGCCAGCAGCACCGGTCAGGGGGCCGCCACCGGGGAGCTGTTTTTT. This chain links TRBV5-1 with TRBJ2-2, with 8 nucleotides matching TRBD1. This CDR3 region has 16 residues. Germline loops: CDR1 SGHRS, CDR2 YFSETQ. V trimming: 4 bases; J trimming: 4 bases; junction bases outside the gene matches: 9.

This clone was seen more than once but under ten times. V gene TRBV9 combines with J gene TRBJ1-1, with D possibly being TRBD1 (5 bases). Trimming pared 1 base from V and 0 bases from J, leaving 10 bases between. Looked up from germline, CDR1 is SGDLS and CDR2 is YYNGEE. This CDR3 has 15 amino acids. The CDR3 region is CASSVWEGMNTEAFF. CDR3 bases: TGTGCCAGCAGCGTATGGGAGGGGATGAACACTGAAGCTTTCTTT.

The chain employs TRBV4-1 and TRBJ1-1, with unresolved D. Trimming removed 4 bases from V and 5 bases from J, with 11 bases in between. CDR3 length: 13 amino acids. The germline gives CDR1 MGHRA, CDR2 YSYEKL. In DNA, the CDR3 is TGCGCCAGCAGCCCCCGGGGTGGAACTGAAGCTTTCTTT. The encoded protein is CASSPRGGTEAFF.

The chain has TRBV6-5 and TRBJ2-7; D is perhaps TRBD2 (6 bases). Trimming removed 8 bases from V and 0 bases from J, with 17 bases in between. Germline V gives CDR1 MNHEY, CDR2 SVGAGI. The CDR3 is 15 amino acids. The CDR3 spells CASFSDSGGSYEQYF. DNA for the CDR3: TGTGCCAGCTTCTCCGATTCCGGGGGCTCCTACGAGCAGTACTTC.

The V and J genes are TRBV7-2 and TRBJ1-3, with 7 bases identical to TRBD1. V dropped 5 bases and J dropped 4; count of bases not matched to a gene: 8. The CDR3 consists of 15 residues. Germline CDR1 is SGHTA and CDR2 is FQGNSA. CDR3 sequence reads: CASSGKQGSGNTIYF. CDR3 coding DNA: TGTGCCAGCAGCGGAAAACAGGGGTCAGGAAACACCATATATTTT. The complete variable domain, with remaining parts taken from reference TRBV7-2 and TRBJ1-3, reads GAGVSQSPSNKVTEKGKDVELRCDPISGHTALYWYRQSLGQGLEFLIYFQGNSAPDKSGLPSDRFSAERTGGSVSTLTIQRTQQEDSAVYLCASSGKQGSGNTIYFGEGSWLTVV.

CDR3 in amino acids: CASSPTSYNEQFF. DNA of the CDR3: TGTGCCAGCTCACCCACGAGCTACAATGAGCAGTTCTTC. The V gene is TRBV18, the J gene TRBJ2-1; D unclear. V was pared by 3 bases and J by 3 bases, with 6 bases between. The germline V gene has CDR1 KGHSH and CDR2 LQKENI. The CDR3 runs 13 residues.

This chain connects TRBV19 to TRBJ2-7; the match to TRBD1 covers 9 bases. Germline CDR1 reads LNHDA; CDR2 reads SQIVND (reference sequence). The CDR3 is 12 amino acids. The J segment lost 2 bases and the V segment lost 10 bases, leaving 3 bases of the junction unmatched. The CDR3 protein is CATGTGTYEQYF. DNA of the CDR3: TGTGCCACCGGGACAGGGACCTACGAGCAGTACTTC.

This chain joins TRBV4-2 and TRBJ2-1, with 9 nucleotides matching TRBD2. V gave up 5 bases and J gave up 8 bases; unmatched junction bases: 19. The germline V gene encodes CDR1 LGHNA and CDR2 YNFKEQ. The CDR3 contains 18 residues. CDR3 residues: CASSANIPLAGSFDEQFF. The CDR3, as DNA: TGTGCCAGCAGCGCCAACATCCCCCTAGCGGGGTCTTTCGATGAGCAGTTCTTC.

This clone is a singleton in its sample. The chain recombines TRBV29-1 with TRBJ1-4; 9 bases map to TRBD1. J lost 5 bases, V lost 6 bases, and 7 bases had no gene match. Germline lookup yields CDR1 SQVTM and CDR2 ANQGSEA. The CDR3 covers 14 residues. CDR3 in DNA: TGCAGCGTCAAGGACAGGGGCCGAAATGAAAAACTGTTTTTT. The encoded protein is CSVKDRGRNEKLFF.

CDR3 loop: CASSNYSGSFTYEQYF. CDR3 in DNA: TGTGCCAGCAGTAACTATAGCGGGAGTTTCACCTACGAGCAGTACTTC. The chain has TRBV28 and TRBJ2-7; 9 positions agree with TRBD2. CDR3 size: 16 residues. The trim removed 5 bases at V and 2 bases at J, leaving 10 bases unmatched. CDR1 is MDHEN, CDR2 SYDVKM, per germline.

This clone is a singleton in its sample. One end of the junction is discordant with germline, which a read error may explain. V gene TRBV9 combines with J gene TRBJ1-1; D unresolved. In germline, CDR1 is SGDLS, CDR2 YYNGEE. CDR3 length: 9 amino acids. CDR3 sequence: CASSPRRSF. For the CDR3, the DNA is TGTGCCAGCAGCCCGCGGAGGTCCTTT.

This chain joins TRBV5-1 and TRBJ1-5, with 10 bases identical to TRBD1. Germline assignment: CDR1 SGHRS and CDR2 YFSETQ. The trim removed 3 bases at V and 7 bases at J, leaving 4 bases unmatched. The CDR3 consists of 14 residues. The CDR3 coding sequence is TGCGCCAGCAGCTGGGACAGGGGTGGGCAGCCCCAGCATTTT. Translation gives CASSWDRGGQPQHF.

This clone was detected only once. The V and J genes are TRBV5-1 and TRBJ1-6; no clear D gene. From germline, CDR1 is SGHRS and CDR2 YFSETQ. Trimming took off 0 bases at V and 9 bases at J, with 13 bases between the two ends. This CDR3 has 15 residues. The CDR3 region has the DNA TGCGCCAGCAGCTTGGACGGTTTTCCGCCTTCACCCCTCCACTTT. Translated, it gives CASSLDGFPPSPLHF.

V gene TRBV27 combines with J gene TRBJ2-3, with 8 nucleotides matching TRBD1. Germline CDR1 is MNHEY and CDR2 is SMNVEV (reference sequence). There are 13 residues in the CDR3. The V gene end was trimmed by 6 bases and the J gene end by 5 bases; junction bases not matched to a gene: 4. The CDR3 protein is CASRPTGVDTQYF. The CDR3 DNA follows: TGTGCCAGCAGGCCGACAGGGGTAGATACGCAGTATTTT.

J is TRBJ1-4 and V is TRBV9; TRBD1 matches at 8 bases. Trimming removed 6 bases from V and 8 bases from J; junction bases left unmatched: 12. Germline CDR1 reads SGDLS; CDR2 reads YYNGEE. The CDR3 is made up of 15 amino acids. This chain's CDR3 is CASKGGTGGREKLFF. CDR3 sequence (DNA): TGTGCCAGCAAGGGGGGGACAGGAGGACGGGAAAAACTGTTTTTT.

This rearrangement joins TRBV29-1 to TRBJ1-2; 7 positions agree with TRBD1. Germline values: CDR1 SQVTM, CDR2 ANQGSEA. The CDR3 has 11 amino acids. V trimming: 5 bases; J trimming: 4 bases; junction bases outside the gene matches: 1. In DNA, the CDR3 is TGCAGCGTTTGGGACAGCTATGGCTACACCTTC. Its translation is CSVWDSYGYTF.

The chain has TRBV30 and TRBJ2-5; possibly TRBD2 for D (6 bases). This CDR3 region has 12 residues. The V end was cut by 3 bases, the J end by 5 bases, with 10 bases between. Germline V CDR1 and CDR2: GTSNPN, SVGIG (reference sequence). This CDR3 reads CAWRREVETQYF. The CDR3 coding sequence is TGTGCCTGGAGGAGGGAGGTCGAGACCCAGTACTTC. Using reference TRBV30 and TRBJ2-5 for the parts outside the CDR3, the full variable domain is SQTIHQWPATLVQPVGSPLSLECTVEGTSNPNLYWYRQAAGRGLQLLFYSVGIGQISSEVPQNLSASRPQDRQFILSSKKLLLSDSGFYLCAWRREVETQYFGPGTRLLVL.

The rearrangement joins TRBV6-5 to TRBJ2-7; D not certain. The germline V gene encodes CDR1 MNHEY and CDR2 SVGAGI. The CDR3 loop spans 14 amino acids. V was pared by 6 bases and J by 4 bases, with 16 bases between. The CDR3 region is CASSSTIEVYEQYF. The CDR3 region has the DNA TGTGCCAGCAGCTCCACAATCGAAGTTTACGAGCAGTACTTC.

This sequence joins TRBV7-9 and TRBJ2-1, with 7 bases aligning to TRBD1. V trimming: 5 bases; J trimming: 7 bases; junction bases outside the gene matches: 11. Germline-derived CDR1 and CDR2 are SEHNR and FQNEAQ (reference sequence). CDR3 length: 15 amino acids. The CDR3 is CASSAATGSINEQFF. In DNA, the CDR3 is TGTGCCAGCAGCGCCGCGACAGGGTCCATTAATGAGCAGTTCTTC.

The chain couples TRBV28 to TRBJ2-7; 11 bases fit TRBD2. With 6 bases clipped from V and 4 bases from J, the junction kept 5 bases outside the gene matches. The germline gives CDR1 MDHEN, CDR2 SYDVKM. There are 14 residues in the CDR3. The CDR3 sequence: CASRLAGDFYEQYF. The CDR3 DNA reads TGTGCCAGCAGACTAGCGGGAGATTTTTACGAGCAGTACTTC.

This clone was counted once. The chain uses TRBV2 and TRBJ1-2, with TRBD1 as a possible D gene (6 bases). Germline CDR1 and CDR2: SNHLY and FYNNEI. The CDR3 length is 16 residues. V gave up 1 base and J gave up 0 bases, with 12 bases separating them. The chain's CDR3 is CASSEGRGGSNYGYTF. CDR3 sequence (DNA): TGTGCCAGCAGTGAAGGAAGGGGGGGCTCTAACTATGGCTACACCTTC.

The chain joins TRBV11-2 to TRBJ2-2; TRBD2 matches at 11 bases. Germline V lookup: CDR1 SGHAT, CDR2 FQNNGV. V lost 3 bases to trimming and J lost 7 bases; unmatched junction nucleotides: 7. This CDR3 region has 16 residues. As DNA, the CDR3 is TGTGCCAGCAGCTTCTCCACTAGCGGGAGAATCGGGGAGCTGTTTTTT. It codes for CASSFSTSGRIGELFF.

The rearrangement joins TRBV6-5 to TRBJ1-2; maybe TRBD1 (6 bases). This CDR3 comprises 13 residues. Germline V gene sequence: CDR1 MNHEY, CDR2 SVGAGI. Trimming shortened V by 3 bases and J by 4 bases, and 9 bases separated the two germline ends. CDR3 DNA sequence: TGTGCCAGCAGTTATGGACAGATCTATGGCTACACCTTC. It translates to CASSYGQIYGYTF.